The 32 T cell receptor beta chains listed next were all sequenced from one sample in a study of T cells in Graves' hyperthyroidism and ophthalmopathy. TCR beta CDR3 regions were amplified from RNA. TCR CDR3 regions were first amplified by RT-PCR with HTBI primers. TCRdb re-called the multiplex PCR reads with MiXCR, one entry per CDR3 protein. The sample carries about 500,000 distinct CDR3 sequences, roughly 16% recorded once. Specimen: blood. The receptor set was obtained from a woman aged 25-40 years with Graves' ophthalmopathy.

This chain joins TRBV27 and TRBJ2-3; TRBD2 agrees at 10 bases. The CDR3 runs 15 residues. Germline trimming cut 10 bases from V and 4 bases from J; bases unmatched to any gene: 11. Per the germline V gene, CDR1 is MNHEY and CDR2 is SMNVEV (reference sequence). This CDR3 reads CATLPRLAGADTQYF. The CDR3 DNA sequence: TGTGCCACACTACCTCGCCTAGCGGGAGCAGATACGCAGTATTTT.

This clonotype appeared a few times. The genes are TRBV6-2 or TRBV6-3 and TRBJ1-1, with TRBD1 matching 7 bases. The CDR3 is 13 residues long. Germline assignment: CDR1 MNHEY and CDR2 SVGEGT. Trimming removed 5 bases from V and 1 base from J; junction bases left unmatched: 1. CDR3 DNA: TGTGCCAGCAGTACAGGGGAGAACACTGAAGCTTTCTTT. It specifies CASSTGENTEAFF.

The chain recombines TRBV6-1 with TRBJ2-7, with D possibly TRBD1 on 6 matching bases. Deletions cut 4 bases from V and 1 base from J, with 11 bases between. This CDR3 contains 14 residues. Per germline, CDR1 MNHNS and CDR2 SASEGT. The CDR3 spells CASSVDRRSYEQYF. In DNA form, the CDR3 reads TGTGCCAGCAGTGTAGACAGGCGTTCCTACGAGCAGTACTTC.

This clonotype was counted ten times or more. The chain recombines TRBV6-1 with TRBJ2-7; D may match TRBD1 or TRBD2 (5 bases each). The V and J ends lost 6 bases and 3 bases respectively, with 15 bases between them. Germline CDR1 reads MNHNS; CDR2 reads SASEGT. This CDR3 comprises 14 residues. CDR3 sequence (DNA): TGTGCCAGCAGCTTATGGGACGCCATCTACGAGCAGTACTTC. Its protein is CASSLWDAIYEQYF.

The table lists this clonotype with many counts. The V and J genes are TRBV28 and TRBJ2-3; D call uncertain. This CDR3 contains 12 residues. Germline V gene data show CDR1 as MDHEN and CDR2 as SYDVKM. V lost 4 bases to trimming and J lost 1 base, with 3 bases between them. CDR3 protein: CASSWGTDTQYF. In nucleotides, the CDR3 is TGTGCCAGCAGTTGGGGCACAGATACGCAGTATTTT.

The V call is TRBV6-4, the J call TRBJ2-3; tentative D call: TRBD2 (6 bases). Germline CDR1 reads MRHNA; CDR2 reads SNTAGT. The CDR3 extends over 16 amino acids. V was clipped by 2 bases and J by 4 bases, with 16 bases between them. CDR3 residues: CASSDIAASGPDTQYF. Written as DNA, the CDR3 is TGTGCCAGCAGTGACATAGCGGCAAGTGGTCCAGATACGCAGTATTTT.

V is TRBV10-3 and J is TRBJ2-7; D gene uncertain. From germline, CDR1 is ENHRY and CDR2 SYGVKD. The V end lost 2 bases, the J end lost 5 bases, and 7 bases lay between the germline ends. This CDR3 is built from 12 residues. CDR3 sequence reads: CAISERPDEQYF. The CDR3 coding sequence is TGTGCCATCAGTGAGAGGCCCGACGAGCAGTACTTC.

This clonotype was detected many times. The chain is built from TRBV7-8 and TRBJ2-7; possibly TRBD1 or TRBD2 for D (6 bases each). V was cut by 5 bases and J by 4 bases, with 18 bases left in between. Germline CDR1 SGHVS, CDR2 FQNEAQ. This CDR3 is 15 amino acids long. CDR3 amino acids: CASSPRWGAGYEQYF. The CDR3 DNA sequence: TGTGCCAGCAGCCCCCGTTGGGGGGCCGGGTACGAGCAGTACTTC.

This chain uses TRBV29-1 with TRBJ2-2; 9 nucleotides align to TRBD1. Germline assignment: CDR1 SQVTM and CDR2 ANQGSEA. There are 15 residues in the CDR3. J lost 5 bases, V lost 2 bases, and 6 bases had no gene match. CDR3 nucleotides: TGCAGCGTTGAAACCGGGACAGGGTCAACCGGGGAGCTGTTTTTT. Its translation: CSVETGTGSTGELFF.

Remarks on this clonotype: The junction differs from germline at one of its ends, possibly a read error. V gene TRBV12-3 or TRBV12-4 combines with J gene TRBJ2-2, with D possibly TRBD2 on 5 matching bases. The CDR3 is made up of 15 amino acids. CDR3 sequence reads: CASRPGPASTGEPFF. As DNA, the CDR3 is TGTGCCAGCAGACCAGGACCAGCAAGCACCGGGGAGCCGTTTTTT.

Ten or more counts support this clonotype. This chain uses TRBV9 with TRBJ1-2; the D is unclear. Looked up from germline, CDR1 is SGDLS and CDR2 is YYNGEE. The V end was cut by 1 base, the J end by 0 bases, with 7 bases between. The CDR3 is 14 residues long. CDR3 sequence: CASSVSGANYGYTF. The CDR3 nucleotides read TGTGCCAGCAGCGTATCCGGAGCTAACTATGGCTACACCTTC.

This clonotype was counted between two and nine times. V usage is TRBV6-2 or TRBV6-3 and J usage is TRBJ2-7; the match to TRBD2 covers 12 bases. Germline V gives CDR1 MNHEY, CDR2 SVGEGT. This CDR3 is 15 amino acids long. Unmatched junction bases numbered 7, after V lost 7 bases and J lost 3 bases. CDR3 sequence: CASTRTSGNVYEQYF. CDR3 DNA: TGTGCCAGCACCCGGACTAGCGGGAATGTCTACGAGCAGTACTTC.

This clonotype was detected a few times. It may be a read error: a sequence one base away is much more abundant. This rearrangement joins TRBV7-2 to TRBJ2-7; D gene uncertain. Germline assignment: CDR1 SGHTA and CDR2 FQGNSA. CDR3 length equals 13 residues. Trimming took off 4 bases at V and 3 bases at J, with 10 bases between the two ends. The CDR3 loop reads CASSYERGYEQYF. The CDR3 DNA sequence: TGTGCCAGCAGCTACGAAAGAGGCTACGAGCAGTACTTC.

The chain employs TRBV7-8 and TRBJ2-7; D might be TRBD2 (5 bases). The ends were cut back, 5 bases at V and 1 base at J, with 21 bases in the middle. Germline V lookup: CDR1 SGHVS, CDR2 FQNEAQ. CDR3 length equals 17 residues. Here the CDR3 DNA reads TGTGCCAGCAGCACCGTAGCGACCTTCCCCGGATCCTACGAGCAGTACTTC. This encodes CASSTVATFPGSYEQYF.

The chain carries TRBV4-2 and TRBJ1-4, with TRBD1 as a possible D gene (5 bases). This CDR3 is built from 16 residues. The germline gives CDR1 LGHNA, CDR2 YNFKEQ. The V end lost 0 bases, the J end lost 4 bases, and 12 bases lay between the germline ends. CDR3 residues: CASSQDGQGDNEKLFF. As DNA, the CDR3 is TGTGCCAGCAGCCAAGATGGGCAGGGCGATAATGAAAAACTGTTTTTT.

The chain is built from TRBV18 and TRBJ1-4; D perhaps matches TRBD1 (6 bases). The CDR3 sequence is 18 residues long. Germline loops: CDR1 KGHSH, CDR2 LQKENI. V shed 3 bases and J shed 6 bases, with 23 bases lying between them. The CDR3: CASSPTDIGGAGDEKLFF. The CDR3 DNA reads as TGTGCCAGCTCACCGACGGATATTGGGGGCGCAGGGGATGAAAAACTGTTTTTT.

This clonotype was counted at least ten times. The rearrangement joins TRBV9 to TRBJ1-5, with a tentative D call TRBD1 (6 bases). CDR1 and CDR2 from the germline V gene are SGDLS and YYNGEE. Deletions cut 4 bases from V and 7 bases from J, with 21 bases between. This CDR3 region has 16 residues. The DNA of the CDR3 is TGTGCCAGCAGCCCGGGGGAAACAGGGTATGGCCAGCCCCAGCATTTT. This gives the protein CASSPGETGYGQPQHF.

This clonotype was counted ten times or more. CDR3 in amino acids: CASRMTGGGETQYF. The CDR3 nucleotides read TGTGCCAGCAGGATGACAGGGGGCGGCGAGACCCAGTACTTC. This chain joins TRBV7-2 and TRBJ2-5; 10 bases are shared with TRBD1. The trim removed 6 bases at V and 5 bases at J, leaving 6 bases unmatched. Germline CDR1 SGHTA, CDR2 FQGNSA. CDR3 length: 14 residues.

This clonotype was picked up many times. V usage is TRBV10-3 and J usage is TRBJ2-1, with 9 bases lining up with TRBD1. Per germline, CDR1 ENHRY and CDR2 SYGVKD. The CDR3 totals 13 residues. V shed 7 bases, J shed 7 bases, and the junction held 5 bases outside the gene matches. Written as DNA, the CDR3 is TGTGCCATCAATACAGGGGGCATGAATGAGCAGTTCTTC. The encoded protein is CAINTGGMNEQFF.

Many counts were recorded for this clonotype. This sequence joins TRBV20-1 and TRBJ2-3, with D maybe TRBD2 (5 bases). The CDR3 loop spans 13 amino acids. Between the trimmed V and J ends, which lost 5 bases and 4 bases, there was a span of 13 bases. Germline V gene sequence: CDR1 DFQATT, CDR2 SNEGSKA (reference sequence). The CDR3 sequence: CSARGPSADTQYF. CDR3 DNA sequence: TGCAGTGCTCGAGGGCCAAGCGCAGATACGCAGTATTTT.

This clonotype was recorded many times. CDR3 region: CASSPPRGYTQYF. CDR3 in DNA: TGTGCCAGCTCACCACCGAGGGGCTATACGCAGTATTTT. The genes are TRBV18 and TRBJ2-3; D could derive from TRBD1 or TRBD2 (5 bases each). Germline V gene data show CDR1 as KGHSH and CDR2 as LQKENI. This CDR3 is 13 amino acids long. V was cut by 0 bases and J by 7 bases, with 8 bases left in between.

The sample holds many counts of this clonotype. This sequence joins TRBV29-1 and TRBJ2-5; unclear D gene. Per germline, CDR1 SQVTM and CDR2 ANQGSEA. This CDR3 has 13 amino acids. V dropped 5 bases and J dropped 1 base, with 11 bases sitting between them. The CDR3 protein is CSVPQVSQETQYF. The CDR3 nucleotides read TGCAGCGTTCCTCAGGTTTCCCAAGAGACCCAGTACTTC.

This clonotype has at least ten counts. The chain couples TRBV20-1 to TRBJ2-3; D is unresolved. V was trimmed by 0 bases and J by 0 bases, leaving 10 bases between them. CDR3 length: 15 residues. Looked up from germline, CDR1 is DFQATT and CDR2 is SNEGSKA (reference sequence). The CDR3 DNA follows: TGCAGTGCTAGAGATCCCGTCACTAGCACAGATACGCAGTATTTT. Translation: CSARDPVTSTDTQYF.

This rearrangement joins TRBV12-3 or TRBV12-4 to TRBJ2-1; maybe TRBD1 (5 bases). The CDR3 runs 13 residues. V was cut by 7 bases and J by 7 bases, with 14 bases left in between. The chain's CDR3 is CASTLNPGNEQFF. The CDR3 nucleotides read TGTGCCAGCACTCTGAACCCAGGGAATGAGCAGTTCTTC.

The V call is TRBV9, the J call TRBJ2-1, with D unresolved. V shed 3 bases and J shed 0 bases, with 10 bases lying between them. This CDR3 has 15 amino acids. Germline values: CDR1 SGDLS, CDR2 YYNGEE. The CDR3 is CASSAEQSSYNEQFF. CDR3 DNA sequence: TGTGCCAGCAGCGCAGAGCAAAGCTCCTACAATGAGCAGTTCTTC.

This clonotype was counted only a few times. The V and J genes are TRBV4-3 and TRBJ2-7, with a tentative D call TRBD2 (7 bases). The germline gives CDR1 LGHNA, CDR2 YSLEER. With 0 bases removed from V and 2 bases from J, the gap between germline ends came to 20 bases. This CDR3 is 18 amino acids long. The DNA for the CDR3 is TGCGCCAGCAGCCAAGATCGAATTGGACAGCGGGGCGCCTACGAGCAGTACTTC. Amino acids: CASSQDRIGQRGAYEQYF.

Concerning this clonotype: The final CDR3 position lacks the conserved phenylalanine or tryptophan, pointing to a likely read error. The chain has TRBV27 and TRBJ1-4, with D unclear. CDR3 length equals 13 residues. Per the germline V gene, CDR1 is MNHEY and CDR2 is SMNVEV (reference sequence). The germline V and J ends were trimmed by 6 bases and 2 bases, with 7 bases remaining between them. Here the CDR3 reads CASSFRTNEKLFS. The CDR3 coding sequence is TGTGCCAGCAGCTTCCGGACTAATGAAAAACTGTTTTCT.

With respect to this clonotype: A much larger clone differs by one base, so this may be a read error. This chain links TRBV2 with TRBJ2-7, with 11 bases fitting TRBD2. The V gene's germline CDR1 is SNHLY and CDR2 FYNNEI. This CDR3 region has 15 residues. V was pared by 11 bases and J by 4 bases, with 13 bases of the junction left unmatched. CDR3 sequence: CACQLAGAIYYEQYF. For the CDR3, the DNA is TGTGCCTGCCAACTAGCGGGAGCTATTTATTACGAGCAGTACTTC. Drawing the rest from reference TRBV2 and TRBJ2-7, the complete variable domain is EPEVTQTPSHQVTQMGQEVILRCVPISNHLYFYWYRQILGQKVEFLVSFYNNEISEKSEIFDDQFSVERPDGSNFTLKIRSTKLEDSAMYFCACQLAGAIYYEQYFGPGTRLTVT.

The V call is TRBV5-1, the J call TRBJ2-1, with a possible D match to TRBD2 (6 bases). Deletions cut 0 bases from V and 7 bases from J, with 14 bases between. The V gene's germline CDR1 is SGHRS and CDR2 YFSETQ. The CDR3 runs to 15 residues. For the CDR3, the DNA is TGCGCCAGCAGCTTGGGTTATAGCGGTGGTAATGAGCAGTTCTTC. This encodes CASSLGYSGGNEQFF.

The table lists this clonotype with a few counts. This chain joins TRBV20-1 and TRBJ2-3; 11 nucleotides align to TRBD2. V was pared by 6 bases and J by 5 bases, with 7 bases of the junction left unmatched. CDR3 length equals 14 residues. CDR1 and CDR2 (germline): DFQATT, SNEGSKA (reference sequence). CDR3 nucleotide sequence: TGCAGTGCCATTAGCGGGAGGGGTGTAGATACGCAGTATTTT. It codes for CSAISGRGVDTQYF.

This clonotype has ten or more counts. V usage is TRBV29-1 and J usage is TRBJ2-5; 7 bases line up with TRBD2. The CDR3 length is 14 residues. V lost 3 bases to trimming and J lost 5 bases; unmatched junction nucleotides: 9. Germline lookup yields CDR1 SQVTM and CDR2 ANQGSEA. The CDR3 region has the DNA TGCAGCGTTGAGACTAGCTTGGAGATTGAGACCCAGTACTTC. Protein sequence: CSVETSLEIETQYF. The variable domain in full, completed from reference TRBV29-1 and TRBJ2-5, reads SAVISQKPSRDICQRGTSLTIQCQVDSQVTMMFWYRQQPGQSLTLIATANQGSEATYESGFVIDKFPISRPNLTFSTLTVSNMSPEDSSIYLCSVETSLEIETQYFGPGTRLLVL.

In its sample, this clonotype was seen many times. V usage is TRBV7-2 and J usage is TRBJ2-1; TRBD2 matches 15 bases. This CDR3 region has 16 residues. V lost 5 bases and J lost 7; bases outside the gene matches: 6. Germline V gives CDR1 SGHTA, CDR2 FQGNSA. Here the CDR3 DNA reads TGTGCCAGCAGCACCTTTGGACTAGCGGGAGGGAATGAGCAGTTCTTC. This translates into CASSTFGLAGGNEQFF.